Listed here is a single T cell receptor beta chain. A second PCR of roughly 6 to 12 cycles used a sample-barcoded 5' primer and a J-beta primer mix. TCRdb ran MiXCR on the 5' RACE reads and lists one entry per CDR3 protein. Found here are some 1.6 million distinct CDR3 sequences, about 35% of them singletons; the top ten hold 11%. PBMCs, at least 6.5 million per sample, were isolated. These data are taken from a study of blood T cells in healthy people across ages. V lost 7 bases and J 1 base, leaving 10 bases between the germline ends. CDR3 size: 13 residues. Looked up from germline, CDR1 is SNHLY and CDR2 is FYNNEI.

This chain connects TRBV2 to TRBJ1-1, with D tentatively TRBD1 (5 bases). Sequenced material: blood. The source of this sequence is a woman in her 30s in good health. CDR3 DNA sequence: TGTGCCAGCACCCAGGGAGAGAACACTGAAGCTTTCTTT. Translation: CASTQGENTEAFF.